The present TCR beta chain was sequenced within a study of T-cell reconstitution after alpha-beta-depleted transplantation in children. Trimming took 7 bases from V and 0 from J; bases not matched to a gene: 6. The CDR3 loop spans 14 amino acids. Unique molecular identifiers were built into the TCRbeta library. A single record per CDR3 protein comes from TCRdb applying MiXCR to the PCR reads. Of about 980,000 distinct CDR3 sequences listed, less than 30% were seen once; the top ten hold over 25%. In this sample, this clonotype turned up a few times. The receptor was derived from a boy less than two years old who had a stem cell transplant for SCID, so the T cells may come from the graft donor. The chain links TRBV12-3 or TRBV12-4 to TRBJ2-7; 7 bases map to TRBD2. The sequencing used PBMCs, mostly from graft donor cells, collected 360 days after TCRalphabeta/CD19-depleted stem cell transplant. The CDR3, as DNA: TGTGCCAGCACCCCCGGGGGGATCTCCTACGAGCAGTACTTC. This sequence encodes CASTPGGISYEQYF.